This entry describes one T cell receptor (beta chain). Its antigen is still unknown. The time point: persistent/refractory GD, antithyroid drugs over 5 years with positive TRAb. Preparation of the TCR library used RNA extracted from PBMCs. Peripheral blood, at approximately 9 milliliters, went into EDTA tubes. Arm-PCR of CDR3 regions and iRepertoire HTBI primers were used to build TCR beta libraries. TCRdb re-called the multiplex PCR reads through MiXCR, storing one row per CDR3 protein. The sample lists some 340,000 distinct CDR3 sequences, about 23% occurring once. This entry is derived from a study of regulatory T cells in long-lasting Graves disease. Study-level information: With positive TSH receptor antibodies and over 5 years of antithyroid drugs, Graves' disease was considered persistent. Findings of the study overall: There were preferences for TRBV28, TRBJ1-2 and TRBJ2-5 in persistent disease.

The junction had 5 bases not matched to a gene; V was cut back by 3 bases and J by 6 bases. Per the germline V gene, CDR1 is MNHEY and CDR2 is SMNVEV (reference sequence). This CDR3 comprises 14 residues. The sample here was peripheral blood mononuclear cells (PBMCs), taken when the disease was refractory, from a patient treated with antithyroid drugs. The TCR originated in a woman aged 40 to 49 with Graves disease. The chain combines TRBV27 with TRBJ2-1; 7 bases fit TRBD2. CDR3 DNA sequence: TGTGCCAGCAGTTTGGGCGGGAGCCGCAATGAGCAGTTCTTC. Encoded protein: CASSLGGSRNEQFF.